One and the same sample provided the 3 T cell receptor beta chains below, sequenced in a study of blood T cell repertoires in COVID-19. Assay: immunoSEQ multiplex PCR; the TCRdb copy retains only in-frame clones and omits some. The sample lists 350,000 or so clones, roughly 90% occurring once. Sample: PBMCs or T cells enriched from blood (not recorded which). The receptors come from a woman in her 30s who had been exposed to COVID-19.

The chain recombines TRBV6-6 with TRBJ2-3, with 9 bases fitting TRBD2. CDR1 MNHNY and CDR2 SVGAGI come from the germline V gene (reference sequence). This CDR3 is built from 18 residues. The V segment lost 6 bases and the J segment 2 bases; nucleotides outside the gene matches: 15. In DNA form, the CDR3 reads TGTGCCAGCAGCCGAGGACGGTCTAGCGGGACTTTCACAGATACGCAGTATTTT. Translated, it gives CASSRGRSSGTFTDTQYF.

The V call is TRBV6-5, the J call TRBJ1-4, with 7 bases identical to TRBD1. J gave up 8 bases and V 5 bases, and 2 bases lay outside the gene matches. Germline lookup yields CDR1 MNHEY and CDR2 SVGAGI. This CDR3 is built from 12 residues. CDR3 in DNA: TGTGCCAGCAGTCACAGGGGCGAAAAACTGTTTTTT. Its protein product is CASSHRGEKLFF.

V usage is TRBV24-1 and J usage is TRBJ2-1; 8 bases agree with TRBD2. Germline CDR1 reads KGHDR; CDR2 reads SFDVKD. Losses at the gene ends were 9 bases for V and 3 bases for J; bases not matched to a gene: 12. There are 16 residues in the CDR3. Written as DNA, the CDR3 is TGTGCCACCGGGGGCTTCGGGAGGGCGAACTACAATGAGCAGTTCTTC. As protein: CATGGFGRANYNEQFF.